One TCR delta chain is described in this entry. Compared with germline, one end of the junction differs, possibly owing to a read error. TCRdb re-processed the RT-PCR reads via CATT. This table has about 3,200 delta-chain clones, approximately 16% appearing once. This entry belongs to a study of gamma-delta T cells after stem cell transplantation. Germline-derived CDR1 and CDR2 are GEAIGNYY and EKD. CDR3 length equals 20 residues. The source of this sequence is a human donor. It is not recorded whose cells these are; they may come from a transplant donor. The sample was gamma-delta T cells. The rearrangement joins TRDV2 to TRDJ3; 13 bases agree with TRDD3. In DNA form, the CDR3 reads TGTGCCTGTGACCCTGTACTGGGGGATACGCGGTCCTGTGACACCCGACAGATGTTTTTC. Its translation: CACDPVLGDTRSCDTRQMFF.